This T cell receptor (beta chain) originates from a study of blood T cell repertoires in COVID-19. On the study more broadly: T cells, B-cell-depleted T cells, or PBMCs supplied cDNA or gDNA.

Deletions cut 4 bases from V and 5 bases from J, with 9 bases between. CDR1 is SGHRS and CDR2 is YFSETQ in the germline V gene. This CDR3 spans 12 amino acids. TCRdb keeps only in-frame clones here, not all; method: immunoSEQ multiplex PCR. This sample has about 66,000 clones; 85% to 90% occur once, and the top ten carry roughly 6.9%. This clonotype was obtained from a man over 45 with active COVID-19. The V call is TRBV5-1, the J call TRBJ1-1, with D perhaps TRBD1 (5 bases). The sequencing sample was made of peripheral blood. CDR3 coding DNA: TGCGCCAGCAGCAATCAGGGAACTGAAGCTTTCTTT. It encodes CASSNQGTEAFF. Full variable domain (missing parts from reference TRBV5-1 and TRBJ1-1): KAGVTQTPRYLIKTRGQQVTLSCSPISGHRSVSWYQQTPGQGLQFLFEYFSETQRNKGNFPGRFSGRQFSNSRSEMNVSTLELGDSALYLCASSNQGTEAFFGQGTRLTVV.